This T cell receptor (beta chain) was recorded in a study of OX40 agonist ivuxolimab in advanced cancers. Study details: Cohort: 80% to 90% men, mean age approximately 66, aged about 23 to 80.

Study results and limitations: At doses 0.1 to 3.0 mg/kg, CD4+ and CD8+ clones expanded.

Peripheral blood came from all dose cohorts at three timepoints. Clones were read by immunoSEQ multiplex PCR, and TCRdb kept only the in-frame ones, dropping some. The sample gives approximately 89,000 clones, approximately 90% of which show up once; under 0.55% is in the top ten. To note about this clone: Antigen specificity is unknown.

Germline CDR1 is SGHRS and CDR2 is YFSETQ. V was cut by 3 bases and J by 3 bases, with 13 bases left in between. There are 14 residues in the CDR3. The source of this sequence is an adult with an advanced solid tumor such as melanoma, head and neck, liver or kidney cancer. This rearrangement joins TRBV5-1 to TRBJ2-7; D not resolved. The source was CD4+ or CD8+ T cells sorted from blood, collected in a trial of the OX40 agonist ivuxolimab. This CDR3 is CASSSARSLYEQYF. In DNA form, the CDR3 reads TGCGCCAGCAGCTCGGCGAGGAGCCTCTACGAGCAGTACTTC.